One sample yielded the 9 T cell receptor beta chains listed below, sequenced in a study of spatial heterogeneity in lung cancer. TCRdb re-called the 5' RACE reads with MiXCR, one entry per CDR3 protein. The sample has 20,000 to 30,000 distinct CDR3 sequences; around 10% are singletons. Stated time point: blood at routine non-recurrence follow-up after resection. This material consisted of PBMCs, taken at follow-up. These receptor sequences come from a male donor with early-stage non-small cell lung cancer.

The sample holds many counts of this clonotype. V usage is TRBV20-1 and J usage is TRBJ2-7; TRBD2 is a possible D gene (5 bases). V was pared by 0 bases and J by 2 bases, with 11 bases between. Germline V gene sequence: CDR1 DFQATT, CDR2 SNEGSKA (reference sequence). The CDR3 length is 14 residues. As DNA, the CDR3 is TGCAGTGCTAGAGACACGAGGGCCACCTACGAGCAGTACTTC. It specifies CSARDTRATYEQYF.

This clonotype was counted many times. One junction end does not reproduce the germline sequence, and a read error may be involved. The chain recombines TRBV7-7 with TRBJ2-5; no clear D gene. Looked up from germline, CDR1 is SSHAT and CDR2 is FNYEAQ (reference sequence). The CDR3 has 14 residues. The CDR3 is CASSRGPTDETQYF. CDR3 DNA: TGTGCTAGCAGCCGCGGCCCAACAGATGAGACCCAGTACTTC.

This clonotype was recorded many times. The chain couples TRBV7-9 to TRBJ1-2; D gene unclear. CDR3 length: 12 residues. The V gene lost 3 bases and the J gene lost 4 bases, with 6 bases spanning the gap. Germline V CDR1 and CDR2: SEHNR, FQNEAQ (reference sequence). CDR3 nucleotide sequence: TGTGCCAGCAGCTTGGAGGCCTATGGCTACACCTTC. The encoded protein is CASSLEAYGYTF. Complete variable domain (other parts from reference TRBV7-9 and TRBJ1-2): DTGVSQNPRHKITKRGQNVTFRCDPISEHNRLYWYRQTLGQGPEFLTYFQNEAQLEKSRLLSDRFSAERPKGSFSTLEIQRTEQGDSAMYLCASSLEAYGYTFGSGTRLTVV.

This clonotype showed up just a few times. This chain uses TRBV7-6 with TRBJ1-1, with D tentatively TRBD1 (5 bases). The germline V gene has CDR1 SGHVS and CDR2 FNYEAQ. V gave up 3 bases and J gave up 1 base, with 6 bases separating them. The CDR3 consists of 13 residues. CDR3 region: CASSLGRNTEAFF. The CDR3 DNA reads TGTGCCAGCAGCTTGGGACGGAACACTGAAGCTTTCTTT.

In this sample, this clonotype turned up many times. This sequence joins TRBV28 and TRBJ2-4; 11 nucleotides match TRBD2. The CDR3 is made up of 20 amino acids. The germline gives CDR1 MDHEN, CDR2 SYDVKM. V was pared by 5 bases and J by 0 bases, with 15 bases of the junction left unmatched. In nucleotides, the CDR3 is TGTGCCAGCAGTCCCAGACTAGCGGGGTTTTATATACTAGCCAAAAACATTCAGTACTTC. It specifies CASSPRLAGFYILAKNIQYF.

The chain links TRBV5-4 to TRBJ2-5; a weak D match, TRBD1 (7 bases). Germline CDR1 is SGHNT and CDR2 is YYREEE (reference sequence). Trimming pared 6 bases from V and 3 bases from J, leaving 21 bases between. This CDR3 spans 16 amino acids. CDR3 sequence (DNA): TGTGCCAGCACTACAGGGGCTGGCATAGCGGAAGAGACCCAGTACTTC. Its protein product is CASTTGAGIAEETQYF.

This clonotype was counted many times. The chain employs TRBV4-1 and TRBJ2-3, with TRBD1 matching over 11 bases. J gave up 4 bases and V 4 bases, and 4 bases lay outside the gene matches. Germline loops: CDR1 MGHRA, CDR2 YSYEKL. CDR3 length: 15 residues. The DNA for the CDR3 is TGCGCCAGCAGCCGCGGACAGGGGGCGTCAGATACGCAGTATTTT. The encoded protein is CASSRGQGASDTQYF.

The chain uses TRBV6-4 and TRBJ2-1, with TRBD1 identical over 8 bases. CDR1 is MRHNA, CDR2 SNTAGT, per germline. The CDR3 contains 17 residues. V trimming: 4 bases; J trimming: 5 bases; junction bases outside the gene matches: 13. The CDR3 is CASSAGLGTGMDNEQFF. The CDR3 DNA reads as TGTGCCAGCAGTGCGGGGCTGGGGACAGGCATGGACAATGAGCAGTTCTTC.

This clonotype has just a few counts. This chain links TRBV27 with TRBJ2-5; D uncertain. The V gene lost 7 bases and the J gene lost 1 base, with 10 bases spanning the gap. CDR3 length: 13 amino acids. The germline V gene has CDR1 MNHEY and CDR2 SMNVEV (reference sequence). CDR3 sequence reads: CASNRLGQETQYF. The DNA for the CDR3 is TGTGCCAGCAATAGGTTAGGCCAAGAGACCCAGTACTTC.